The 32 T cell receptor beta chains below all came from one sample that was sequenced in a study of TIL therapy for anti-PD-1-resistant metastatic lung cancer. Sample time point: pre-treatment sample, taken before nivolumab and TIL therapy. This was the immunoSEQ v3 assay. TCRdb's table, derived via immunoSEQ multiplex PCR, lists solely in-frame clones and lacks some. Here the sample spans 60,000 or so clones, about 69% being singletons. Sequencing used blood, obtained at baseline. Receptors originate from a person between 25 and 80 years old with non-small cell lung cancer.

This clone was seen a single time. Here the CDR3 reads CASRQDGTVGNTIYF. The CDR3, as DNA: TGTGCCAGCAGGCAGGATGGGACGGTTGGAAACACCATATATTTT. This chain links TRBV6-1 with TRBJ1-3, with D possibly TRBD1 on 5 matching bases. The germline V gene has CDR1 MNHNS and CDR2 SASEGT. The CDR3 totals 15 residues. The V end was cut by 6 bases, the J end by 3 bases, with 15 bases between.

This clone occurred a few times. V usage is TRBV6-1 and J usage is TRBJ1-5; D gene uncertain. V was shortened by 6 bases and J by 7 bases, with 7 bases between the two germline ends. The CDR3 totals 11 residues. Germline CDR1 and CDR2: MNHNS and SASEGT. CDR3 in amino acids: CASRAGQPQHF. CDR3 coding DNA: TGTGCCAGCAGGGCGGGGCAGCCCCAGCATTTT.

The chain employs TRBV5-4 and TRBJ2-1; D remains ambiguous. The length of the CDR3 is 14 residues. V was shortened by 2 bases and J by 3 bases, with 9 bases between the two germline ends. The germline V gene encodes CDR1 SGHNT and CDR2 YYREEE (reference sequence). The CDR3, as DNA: TGTGCCAGCAGCTTTAGCACAGACTACAATGAGCAGTTCTTC. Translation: CASSFSTDYNEQFF. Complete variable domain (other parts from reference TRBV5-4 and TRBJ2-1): ETGVTQSPTHLIKTRGQQVTLRCSSQSGHNTVSWYQQALGQGPQFIFQYYREEENGRGNFPPRFSGLQFPNYSSELNVNALELDDSALYLCASSFSTDYNEQFFGPGTRLTVL.

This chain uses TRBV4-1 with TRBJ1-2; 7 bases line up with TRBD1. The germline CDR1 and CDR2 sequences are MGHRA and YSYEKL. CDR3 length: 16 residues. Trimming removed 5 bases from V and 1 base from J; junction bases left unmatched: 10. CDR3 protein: CASSTRQGTFNYGYTF. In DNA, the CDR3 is TGCGCCAGCAGCACTCGACAGGGAACGTTTAACTATGGCTACACCTTC.

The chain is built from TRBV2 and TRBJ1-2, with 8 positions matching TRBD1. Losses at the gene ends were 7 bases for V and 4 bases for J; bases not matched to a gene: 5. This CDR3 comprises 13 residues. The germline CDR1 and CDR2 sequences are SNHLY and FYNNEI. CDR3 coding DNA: TGTGCCAGCATCCCCGGACAGGGCTATGGCTACACCTTC. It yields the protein CASIPGQGYGYTF.

Written as DNA, the CDR3 is TGTGCCAGCAGTGAGGACAGGGCGGGCACAGATACGCAGTATTTT. This sequence encodes CASSEDRAGTDTQYF. The chain recombines TRBV2 with TRBJ2-3; 8 bases fit TRBD1. Trimming cost V 3 bases and J 1 base; bases outside gene matches: 3. Germline V CDR1 and CDR2: SNHLY, FYNNEI. CDR3 length: 15 residues.

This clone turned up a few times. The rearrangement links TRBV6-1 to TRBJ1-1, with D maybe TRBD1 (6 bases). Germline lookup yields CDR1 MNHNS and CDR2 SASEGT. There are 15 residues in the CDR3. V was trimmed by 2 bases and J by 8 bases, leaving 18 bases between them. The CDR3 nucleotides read TGTGCCAGCAGTGAAATGGTGACAGGATCGACCGAAGCTTTCTTT. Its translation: CASSEMVTGSTEAFF.

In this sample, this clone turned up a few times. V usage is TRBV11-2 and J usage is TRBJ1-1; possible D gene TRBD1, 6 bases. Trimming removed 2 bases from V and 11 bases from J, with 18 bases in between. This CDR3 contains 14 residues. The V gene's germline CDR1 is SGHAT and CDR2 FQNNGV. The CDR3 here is CASSLKPGGPEAFF. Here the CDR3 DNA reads TGTGCCAGCAGCTTAAAGCCCGGGGGGCCGGAGGCTTTCTTT.

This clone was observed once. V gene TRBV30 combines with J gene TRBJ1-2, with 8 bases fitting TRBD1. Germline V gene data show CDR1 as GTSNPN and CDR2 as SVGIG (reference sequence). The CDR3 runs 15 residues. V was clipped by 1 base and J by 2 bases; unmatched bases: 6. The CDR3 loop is CAWSAGTGTNYGYTF. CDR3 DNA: TGTGCCTGGAGTGCAGGGACAGGAACCAACTATGGCTACACCTTC.

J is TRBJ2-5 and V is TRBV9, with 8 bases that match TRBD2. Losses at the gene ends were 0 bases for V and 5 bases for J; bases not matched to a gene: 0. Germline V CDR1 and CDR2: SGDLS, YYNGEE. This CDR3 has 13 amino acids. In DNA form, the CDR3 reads TGTGCCAGCAGCGTAGGCGGGGGGGAGACCCAGTACTTC. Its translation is CASSVGGGETQYF.

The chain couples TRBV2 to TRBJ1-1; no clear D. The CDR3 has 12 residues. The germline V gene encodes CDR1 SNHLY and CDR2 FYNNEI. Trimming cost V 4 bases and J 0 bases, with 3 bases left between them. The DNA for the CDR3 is TGTGCCAGCAGTGGGGTGAACACTGAAGCTTTCTTT. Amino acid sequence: CASSGVNTEAFF.

CDR3 protein: CASSFGGPDTEAFF. The CDR3 DNA follows: TGTGCCAGCAGCTTTGGGGGGCCCGACACTGAAGCTTTCTTT. The V gene is TRBV7-9, the J gene TRBJ1-1; perhaps TRBD1 as D (6 bases). This CDR3 spans 14 amino acids. Trimming left V 3 bases short and J 3 bases short, with 11 bases between. From germline, CDR1 is SEHNR and CDR2 FQNEAQ (reference sequence).

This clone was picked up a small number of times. CDR3 sequence reads: CASRRTVTENTEAFF. The CDR3 DNA follows: TGTGCCAGCAGACGGACAGTGACGGAGAACACTGAAGCTTTCTTT. The chain joins TRBV6-1 to TRBJ1-1; tentative D call: TRBD1 (6 bases). Trimming removed 6 bases at V and 1 base at J, with 15 bases between. This CDR3 comprises 15 residues. Looked up from germline, CDR1 is MNHNS and CDR2 is SASEGT.

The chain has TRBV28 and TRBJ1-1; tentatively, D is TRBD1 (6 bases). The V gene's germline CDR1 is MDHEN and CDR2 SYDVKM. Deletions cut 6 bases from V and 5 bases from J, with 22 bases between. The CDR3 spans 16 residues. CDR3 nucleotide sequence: TGTGCCAGCAGCTCGGAGGTAGGGGGAGTGGGGACTGAAGCTTTCTTT. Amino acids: CASSSEVGGVGTEAFF.

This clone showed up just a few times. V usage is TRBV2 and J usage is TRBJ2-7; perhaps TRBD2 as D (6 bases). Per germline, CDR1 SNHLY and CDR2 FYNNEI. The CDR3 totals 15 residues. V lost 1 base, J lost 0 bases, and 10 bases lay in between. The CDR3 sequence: CASSEEGGISYEQYF. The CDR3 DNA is TGTGCCAGCAGTGAAGAAGGAGGGATCTCCTACGAGCAGTACTTC.

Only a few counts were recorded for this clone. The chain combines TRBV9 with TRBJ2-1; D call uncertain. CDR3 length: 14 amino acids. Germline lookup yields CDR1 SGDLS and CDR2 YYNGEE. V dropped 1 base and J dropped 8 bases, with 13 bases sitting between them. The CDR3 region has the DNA TGTGCCAGCAGCGTACTCACATCGAACGATGAGCAGTTCTTC. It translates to CASSVLTSNDEQFF.

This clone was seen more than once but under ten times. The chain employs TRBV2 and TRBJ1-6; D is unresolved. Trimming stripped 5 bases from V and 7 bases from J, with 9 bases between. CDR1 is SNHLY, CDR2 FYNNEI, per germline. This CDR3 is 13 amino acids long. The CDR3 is CASSSMRNSPLHF. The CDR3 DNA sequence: TGTGCCAGCAGTTCCATGAGAAATTCACCCCTCCACTTT.

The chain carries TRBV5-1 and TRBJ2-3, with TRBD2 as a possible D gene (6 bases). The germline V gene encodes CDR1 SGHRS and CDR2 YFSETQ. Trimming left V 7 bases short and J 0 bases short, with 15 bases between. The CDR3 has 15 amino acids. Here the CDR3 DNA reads TGCGCCAGCCGGTATAGCGGAACTAGCACAGATACGCAGTATTTT. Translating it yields CASRYSGTSTDTQYF.

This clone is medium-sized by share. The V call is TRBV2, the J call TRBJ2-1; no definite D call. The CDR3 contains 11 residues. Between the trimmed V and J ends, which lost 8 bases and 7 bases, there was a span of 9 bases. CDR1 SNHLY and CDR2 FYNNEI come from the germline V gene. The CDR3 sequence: CASVEGNEQFF. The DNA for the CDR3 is TGTGCCAGCGTCGAAGGGAATGAGCAGTTCTTC.

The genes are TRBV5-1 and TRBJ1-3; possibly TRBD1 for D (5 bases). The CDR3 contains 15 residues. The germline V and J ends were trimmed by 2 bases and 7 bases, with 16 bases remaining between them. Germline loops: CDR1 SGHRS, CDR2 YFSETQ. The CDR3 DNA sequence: TGCGCCAGCAGCTTCGGGACGGCTGCGGGGAACACCATATATTTT. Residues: CASSFGTAAGNTIYF.

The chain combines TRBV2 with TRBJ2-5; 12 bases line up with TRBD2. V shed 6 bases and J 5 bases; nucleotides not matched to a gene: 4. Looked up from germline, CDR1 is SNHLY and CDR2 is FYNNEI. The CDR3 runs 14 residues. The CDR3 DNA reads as TGTGCCAGCAGGCTAGCGGGGGGGCGTGAGACCCAGTACTTC. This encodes CASRLAGGRETQYF.

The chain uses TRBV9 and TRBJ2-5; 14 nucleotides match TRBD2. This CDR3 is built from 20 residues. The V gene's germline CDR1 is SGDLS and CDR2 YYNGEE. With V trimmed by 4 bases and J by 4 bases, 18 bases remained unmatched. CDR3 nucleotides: TGTGCCAGCAGCAAGCTCCCGACTCTGGGACTAGCGGGAGAAAGAGAGACCCAGTACTTC. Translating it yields CASSKLPTLGLAGERETQYF.

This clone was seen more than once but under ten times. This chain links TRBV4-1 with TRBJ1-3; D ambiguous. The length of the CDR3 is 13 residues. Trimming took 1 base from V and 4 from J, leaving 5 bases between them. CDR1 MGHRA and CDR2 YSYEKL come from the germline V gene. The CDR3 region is CASSQADGNTIYF. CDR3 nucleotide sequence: TGCGCCAGCAGCCAAGCAGACGGAAACACCATATATTTT.

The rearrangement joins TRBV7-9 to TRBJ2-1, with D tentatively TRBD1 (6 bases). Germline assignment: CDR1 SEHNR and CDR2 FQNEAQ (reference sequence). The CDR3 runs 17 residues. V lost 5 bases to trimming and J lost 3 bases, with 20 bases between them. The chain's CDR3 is CASSTLDLTGYYNEQFF. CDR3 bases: TGTGCCAGCAGCACCCTTGACCTAACAGGGTACTACAATGAGCAGTTCTTC.

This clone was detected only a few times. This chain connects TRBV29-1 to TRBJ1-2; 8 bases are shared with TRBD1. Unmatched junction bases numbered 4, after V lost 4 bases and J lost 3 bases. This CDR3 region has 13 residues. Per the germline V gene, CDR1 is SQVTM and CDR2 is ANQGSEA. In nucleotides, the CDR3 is TGCAGCGTTGGGACAGGGTCTTACTATGGCTACACCTTC. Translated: CSVGTGSYYGYTF.

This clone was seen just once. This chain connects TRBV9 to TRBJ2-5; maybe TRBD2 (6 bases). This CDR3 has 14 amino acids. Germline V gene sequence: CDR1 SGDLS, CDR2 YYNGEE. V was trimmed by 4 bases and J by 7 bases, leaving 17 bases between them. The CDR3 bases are TGTGCCAGCAGCAACCCTCGGGGGATGGGGACCCAGTACTTC. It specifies CASSNPRGMGTQYF.

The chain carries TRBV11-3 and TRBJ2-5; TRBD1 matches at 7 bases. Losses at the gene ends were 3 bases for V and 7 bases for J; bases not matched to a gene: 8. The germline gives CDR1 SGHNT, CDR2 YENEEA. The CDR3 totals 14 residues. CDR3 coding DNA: TGTGCCAGCAGCTTGGAAACAGGGGTGGTGACCCAGTACTTC. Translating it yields CASSLETGVVTQYF.

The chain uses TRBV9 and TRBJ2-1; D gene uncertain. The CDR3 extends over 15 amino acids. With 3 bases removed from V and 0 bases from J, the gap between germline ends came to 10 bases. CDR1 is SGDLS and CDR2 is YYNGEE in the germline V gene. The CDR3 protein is CASSEGGGSYNEQFF. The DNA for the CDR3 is TGTGCCAGCAGCGAGGGTGGCGGCTCCTACAATGAGCAGTTCTTC.

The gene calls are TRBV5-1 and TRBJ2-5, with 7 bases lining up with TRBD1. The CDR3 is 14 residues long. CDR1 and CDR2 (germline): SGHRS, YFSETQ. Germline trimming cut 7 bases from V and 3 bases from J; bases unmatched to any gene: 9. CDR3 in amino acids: CASRDQTGEETQYF. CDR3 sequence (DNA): TGCGCCAGCCGGGACCAAACAGGGGAAGAGACCCAGTACTTC.

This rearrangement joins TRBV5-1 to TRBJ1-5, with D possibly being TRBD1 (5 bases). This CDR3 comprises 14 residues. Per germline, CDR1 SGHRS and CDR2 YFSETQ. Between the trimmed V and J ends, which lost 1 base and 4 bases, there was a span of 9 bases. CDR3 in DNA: TGCGCCAGCAGCTTGACAGGTGGGAATCAGCCCCAGCATTTT. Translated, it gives CASSLTGGNQPQHF.

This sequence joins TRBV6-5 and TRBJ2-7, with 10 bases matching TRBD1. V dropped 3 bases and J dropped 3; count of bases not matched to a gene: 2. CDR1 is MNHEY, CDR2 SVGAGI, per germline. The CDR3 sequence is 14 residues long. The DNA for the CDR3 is TGTGCCAGCAGTTATCGGACAGGGGGCTACGAGCAGTACTTC. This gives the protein CASSYRTGGYEQYF.

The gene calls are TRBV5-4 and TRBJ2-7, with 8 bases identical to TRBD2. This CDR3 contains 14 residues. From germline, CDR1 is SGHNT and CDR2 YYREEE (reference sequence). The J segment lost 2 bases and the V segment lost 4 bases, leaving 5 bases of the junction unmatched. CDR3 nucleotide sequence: TGTGCCAGCAGCCCCTTCGGGGGGGCCTACGAGCAGTACTTC. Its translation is CASSPFGGAYEQYF.